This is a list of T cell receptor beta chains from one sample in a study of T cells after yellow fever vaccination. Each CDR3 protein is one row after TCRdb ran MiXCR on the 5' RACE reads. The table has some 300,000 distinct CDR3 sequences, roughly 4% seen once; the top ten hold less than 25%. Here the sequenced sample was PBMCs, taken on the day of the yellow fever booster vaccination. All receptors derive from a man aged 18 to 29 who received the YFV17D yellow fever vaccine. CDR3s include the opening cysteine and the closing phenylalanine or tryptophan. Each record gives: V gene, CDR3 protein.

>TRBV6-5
CASSYSHGGDQPQHF
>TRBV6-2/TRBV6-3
CASSYITGGLYGYTF
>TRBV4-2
CASSQDGLGTYNEQFF
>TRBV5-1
CASSPYRSDTQYF
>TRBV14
CASSHYHQGTQYF
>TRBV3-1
CASSHTGQIYNEQFF
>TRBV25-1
CASSGGGGSQPQHF
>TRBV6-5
CASSYSGTATSAAGWETQYF
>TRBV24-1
CATSRGPGLPQHF
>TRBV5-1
CASSFRDSSGTEAFF
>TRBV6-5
CASTRSKASSYEQYF
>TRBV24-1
CATSASRWGSQETQYF
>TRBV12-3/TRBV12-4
CASSYTMKQPQHF
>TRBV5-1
CASSPSRQGRQETQYF
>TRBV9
CASSVWGGAYNEQFF
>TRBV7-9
CASSLAEGNRADTQYF
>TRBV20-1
CSARPSGSSLDTQYF
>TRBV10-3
CAISVGTALYGYTF
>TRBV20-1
CSAGLTSGGAGGLNEQFF
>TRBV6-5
CASTNYNEQFF
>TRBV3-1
CASSQDHMGREQYF
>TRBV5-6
CASSSRTGYQPQHF
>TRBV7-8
CASSRHVDTQYF
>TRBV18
CASSPYDGYTF
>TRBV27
CASSLGLARDTQYF
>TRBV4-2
CASSQITDRSNYGYTF
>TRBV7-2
CASSPGRDRVLYYGYTF
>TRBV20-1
CSARSATGPGETQYF
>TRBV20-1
CSARGAGFVYF
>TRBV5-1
CASSLGFGQNTEAFF
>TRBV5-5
CASSSEGGRLTAEAFF
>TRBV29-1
CSAEGGLLDGYTF
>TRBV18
CASSPGQGALTDTQYF
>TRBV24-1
CATSDPRQGTSEAFF
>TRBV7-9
CASSLVGGFYNEQFF
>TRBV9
CASSVEVRGNSPLHF
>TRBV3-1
CASSLPGGAGEQFF
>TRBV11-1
CASSHPRGQTVTGELFF
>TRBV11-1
CASSSLRTGGHETQYF
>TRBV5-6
CASSGPGTVNTEAFF
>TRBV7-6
CASSLLQGAHGELFF
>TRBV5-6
CASSLVRGLGNEQFF
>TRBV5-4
CASSSLAGGRHNEQFF
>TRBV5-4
CASSLQGAGETQYF
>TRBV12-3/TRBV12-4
CATDGGLASDTQYF
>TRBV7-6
CASSPKAASYNEQFF
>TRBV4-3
CASSQWGDRDQPQHF
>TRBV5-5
CASSPSETGRPEKLFF